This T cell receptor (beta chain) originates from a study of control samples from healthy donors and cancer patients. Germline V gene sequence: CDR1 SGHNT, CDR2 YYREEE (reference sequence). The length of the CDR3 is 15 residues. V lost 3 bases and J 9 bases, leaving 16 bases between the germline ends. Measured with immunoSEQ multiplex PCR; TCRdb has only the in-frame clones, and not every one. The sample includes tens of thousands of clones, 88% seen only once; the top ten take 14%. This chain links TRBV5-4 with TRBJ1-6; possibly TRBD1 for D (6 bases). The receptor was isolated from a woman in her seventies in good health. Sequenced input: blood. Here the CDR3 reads CASSSPEGGGSPLHF. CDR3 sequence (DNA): TGTGCCAGCAGCTCCCCTGAGGGGGGTGGTTCACCCCTCCACTTT.